Below are 27 T cell receptor beta chains sequenced from a single sample in a study of naive and memory T cell subsets. Two oligonucleotides, mixed equimolar, formed the beta constant-region primer covering TRBC1 and TRBC2. Four rounds of PCR amplified the ligated cDNA using nested alpha and beta constant-region primers plus SP2. TCRdb passed the UMI-ligation and nested PCR reads through MiXCR, listing each CDR3 protein once. The sample has roughly 97,000 distinct CDR3 sequences, about 15% seen once; the top ten hold about 3%. Study-wide points: Possibly reflecting memory cells re-expressing CD45RA, a few larger clonotypes occurred in naive repertoires, especially CD8.

For these receptors, no antigen is known. Source material: naive CD8+ T cells from blood. The source of these receptors is a human donor in good health.

This clonotype was detected ten times or more. The DNA of the CDR3 is TGTGCCAGCACGGCCAGGGATCATAATTCACCCCTCCACTTT. It codes for CASTARDHNSPLHF. The V call is TRBV27, the J call TRBJ1-6, with a tentative D call TRBD1 (5 bases). The CDR3 has 14 residues. Germline CDR1 reads MNHEY; CDR2 reads SMNVEV (reference sequence). V was cut by 7 bases and J by 5 bases, with 12 bases left in between.

This sequence joins TRBV6-2 or TRBV6-3 and TRBJ2-7, with a weak D call TRBD2 (6 bases). The germline V and J ends were trimmed by 3 bases and 3 bases, with 18 bases remaining between them. The CDR3 contains 16 residues. CDR1 MNHEY and CDR2 SVGEGT come from the germline V gene. The DNA for the CDR3 is TGTGCCAGCAGTTATACCCCCCGGGACTCTTTCTACGAGCAGTACTTC. It specifies CASSYTPRDSFYEQYF.

The chain carries TRBV12-3 or TRBV12-4 and TRBJ2-7; the match to TRBD2 covers 11 bases. The CDR3 has 15 residues. V lost 4 bases to trimming and J lost 0 bases; unmatched junction nucleotides: 2. The CDR3 bases are TGTGCCAGCAGTTCGGGACTAGCGGACTCCTACGAGCAGTACTTC. Translated, it gives CASSSGLADSYEQYF.

The table lists this clonotype with many counts. V usage is TRBV12-3 or TRBV12-4 and J usage is TRBJ1-1, with D possibly being TRBD1 (5 bases). This CDR3 has 13 amino acids. V dropped 1 base and J dropped 6 bases, with 9 bases sitting between them. The CDR3 reads CASSLVGDAEAFF. CDR3 nucleotides: TGTGCCAGCAGTTTAGTGGGGGACGCTGAAGCTTTCTTT.

The chain uses TRBV4-2 and TRBJ2-1; 8 nucleotides match TRBD2. After removal of 6 bases from V and 5 bases from J, the junction contained 9 bases not matched to a gene. CDR1 is LGHNA and CDR2 is YNFKEQ in the germline V gene. This CDR3 is 15 amino acids long. For the CDR3, the DNA is TGTGCCAGCAGTCTCGATGGACTAGCTGACAATGAGCAGTTCTTC. Its protein is CASSLDGLADNEQFF.

The gene calls are TRBV12-3 or TRBV12-4 and TRBJ2-6; 9 positions match TRBD1. There are 16 residues in the CDR3. Trimming cost V 10 bases and J 1 base; bases outside gene matches: 8. The CDR3, as DNA: TGTGCCACTTGGGACAGGGAACCGTCTGGGGCCAACGTCCTGACTTTC. Its protein is CATWDREPSGANVLTF.

This clonotype has just a few counts. The chain uses TRBV20-1 and TRBJ1-5; D is ambiguous. V was clipped by 8 bases and J by 1 base, with 21 bases between them. CDR1 and CDR2 (germline): DFQATT, SNEGSKA (reference sequence). The CDR3 has 16 amino acids. In nucleotides, the CDR3 is TGCAGTACCCGGGCATCAGACGCGGAAAGCAATCAGCCCCAGCATTTT. Its translation is CSTRASDAESNQPQHF.

This clonotype occurred many times. The rearrangement uses TRBV7-9 and TRBJ2-7, with D uncertain. Trimming took off 7 bases at V and 0 bases at J, with 13 bases between the two ends. The length of the CDR3 is 14 residues. The V gene's germline CDR1 is SEHNR and CDR2 FQNEAQ (reference sequence). The CDR3 loop is CASTPRRSSYEQYF. CDR3 in DNA: TGTGCCAGCACCCCTAGGCGGTCCTCCTACGAGCAGTACTTC. Complete variable domain (other parts from reference TRBV7-9 and TRBJ2-7): DTGVSQNPRHKITKRGQNVTFRCDPISEHNRLYWYRQTLGQGPEFLTYFQNEAQLEKSRLLSDRFSAERPKGSFSTLEIQRTEQGDSAMYLCASTPRRSSYEQYFGPGTRLTVT.

This clonotype was observed a handful of times. The chain combines TRBV18 with TRBJ1-1, with 9 bases matching TRBD1. CDR1 and CDR2 (germline): KGHSH, LQKENI. This CDR3 has 15 amino acids. V dropped 0 bases and J dropped 1; count of bases not matched to a gene: 0. CDR3 sequence: CASSPPGQGNTEAFF. The CDR3 DNA sequence: TGTGCCAGCTCACCACCGGGACAGGGGAACACTGAAGCTTTCTTT.

This clonotype was counted a few times. The J gene is TRBJ2-3, the V gene TRBV9; no reliable D call. This CDR3 comprises 15 residues. Germline V lookup: CDR1 SGDLS, CDR2 YYNGEE. Trimming removed 5 bases from V and 0 bases from J, with 13 bases in between. The CDR3: CASRGGRSSTDTQYF. Here the CDR3 DNA reads TGTGCCAGCAGGGGCGGTCGTTCTAGCACAGATACGCAGTATTTT.

The V and J genes are TRBV30 and TRBJ1-2, with D possibly matching TRBD1 (5 bases). Germline V lookup: CDR1 GTSNPN, CDR2 SVGIG (reference sequence). V lost 2 bases and J lost 7, with 14 bases in between. The CDR3 loop spans 13 amino acids. In DNA, the CDR3 is TGTGCCTGGAGTATGACGGTGGGGGGTGGCTACACCTTC. Translated: CAWSMTVGGGYTF.

This clonotype was seen at least ten times. The chain carries TRBV7-2 and TRBJ2-2; D is unresolved. Per the germline V gene, CDR1 is SGHTA and CDR2 is FQGNSA. The CDR3 runs to 12 residues. V was shortened by 1 base and J by 6 bases, with 3 bases between the two germline ends. Here the CDR3 reads CASSLEPGELFF. The CDR3 DNA reads as TGTGCCAGCAGCTTAGAACCCGGGGAGCTGTTTTTT.

This clonotype has a handful of counts. CDR3 loop: CAWTPGAFF. The CDR3 DNA follows: TGTGCCTGGACCCCTGGCGCTTTCTTT. The rearrangement uses TRBV30 and TRBJ1-1; no reliable D call. Germline V gene lookup returns CDR1 GTSNPN and CDR2 SVGIG (reference sequence). Trimming removed 4 bases at V and 11 bases at J, with 8 bases between. This CDR3 has 9 amino acids.

In this sample, this clonotype turned up a few times. The genes are TRBV4-3 and TRBJ1-1; TRBD1 might be the D (5 bases). The length of the CDR3 is 16 residues. The germline V and J ends were trimmed by 1 base and 3 bases, with 15 bases remaining between them. Germline V CDR1 and CDR2: LGHNA, YSLEER. The CDR3 region has the DNA TGCGCCAGCAGCCAAGCGGGCAGGGTAGGCGACACTGAAGCTTTCTTT. Protein: CASSQAGRVGDTEAFF.

The V and J genes are TRBV12-3 or TRBV12-4 and TRBJ2-1; 12 positions match TRBD2. The CDR3 totals 17 residues. After removal of 7 bases from V and 5 bases from J, the junction contained 12 bases not matched to a gene. The CDR3 DNA reads TGTGCCAGCACGGCTAGCGGGAGGGCCGGGGTCGACAATGAGCAGTTCTTC. This translates into CASTASGRAGVDNEQFF.

This clonotype has just a few counts. The genes are TRBV27 and TRBJ1-6, with TRBD1 matching 8 bases. CDR3 length equals 14 residues. With 4 bases clipped from V and 10 bases from J, the junction kept 6 bases outside the gene matches. Germline V gives CDR1 MNHEY, CDR2 SMNVEV (reference sequence). The CDR3 reads CASSSGTGGSPLHF. The CDR3 coding sequence is TGTGCCAGCAGTTCCGGGACAGGCGGATCACCCCTCCACTTT.

The J gene is TRBJ2-1, the V gene TRBV5-4; 8 positions match TRBD2. CDR1 and CDR2 from the germline V gene are SGHNT and YYREEE (reference sequence). The CDR3 spans 15 residues. Trimming took 0 bases from V and 6 from J; bases not matched to a gene: 5. The CDR3 reads CASSLAWGLVNEQFF. CDR3 nucleotides: TGTGCCAGCAGCTTGGCCTGGGGACTAGTCAATGAGCAGTTCTTC. The complete variable domain, with remaining parts taken from reference TRBV5-4 and TRBJ2-1, reads ETGVTQSPTHLIKTRGQQVTLRCSSQSGHNTVSWYQQALGQGPQFIFQYYREEENGRGNFPPRFSGLQFPNYSSELNVNALELDDSALYLCASSLAWGLVNEQFFGPGTRLTVL.

The chain joins TRBV28 to TRBJ2-1; D possibly corresponds to TRBD1 (5 bases). From germline, CDR1 is MDHEN and CDR2 SYDVKM. CDR3 length equals 17 residues. Trimming cost V 10 bases and J 2 bases, with 24 bases left between them. CDR3 protein: CATLSPYIQDTYNEQFF. CDR3 DNA: TGTGCCACCCTCAGTCCGTATATTCAGGACACCTACAATGAGCAGTTCTTC. Looking up the rest from reference TRBV28 and TRBJ2-1 gives the full variable domain: DVKVTQSSRYLVKRTGEKVFLECVQDMDHENMFWYRQDPGLGLRLIYFSYDVKMKEKGDIPEGYSVSREKKERFSLILESASTNQTSMYLCATLSPYIQDTYNEQFFGPGTRLTVL.

This clonotype was counted only a few times. No DNA is shown, since the ends of the CDR3 on it are uncertain; the CDR3 is the one TCRdb lists. The rearrangement joins TRBV28 to TRBJ1-5; the DNA was not compared with TRBD1, the D call given in the table. 16 amino acids form the CDR3, both terminal residues included. Germline CDR1 MDHEN, CDR2 SYDVKM. The CDR3 loop reads CASSLGTGASNQPQHF.

The V gene is TRBV29-1, the J gene TRBJ2-7, with TRBD1 identical over 7 bases. V dropped 4 bases and J dropped 4; count of bases not matched to a gene: 4. The germline CDR1 and CDR2 sequences are SQVTM and ANQGSEA. This CDR3 spans 12 amino acids. The CDR3 reads CSVAEQGYEQYF. The CDR3, as DNA: TGCAGCGTTGCTGAACAGGGGTACGAGCAGTACTTC.

This clonotype was found many times. The chain links TRBV6-1 to TRBJ1-1, with D possibly TRBD1 on 6 matching bases. V was clipped by 11 bases and J by 2 bases, with 18 bases between them. Germline CDR1 MNHNS, CDR2 SASEGT. The CDR3 is 14 amino acids. The CDR3 bases are TGTGCCGGGGGAGAGGGACACCTAAACACTGAAGCTTTCTTT. This translates into CAGGEGHLNTEAFF.

CDR3 residues: CASSLYQLREQYF. The CDR3, as DNA: TGTGCCAGCAGCTTATACCAACTTCGCGAGCAGTACTTC. This chain connects TRBV11-1 to TRBJ2-7; no firm D call. This CDR3 has 13 residues. Germline loops: CDR1 SGHAT, CDR2 FQDESV (reference sequence). V lost 2 bases to trimming and J lost 6 bases, with 11 bases between them.

This chain joins TRBV7-2 and TRBJ2-3; the match to TRBD1 covers 7 bases. This CDR3 has 16 residues. V shed 1 base and J 2 bases; nucleotides not matched to a gene: 6. CDR1 is SGHTA, CDR2 FQGNSA, per germline. The CDR3 sequence: CASSLVGGAPTDTQYF. The CDR3, as DNA: TGTGCCAGCAGCTTAGTAGGGGGCGCCCCCACAGATACGCAGTATTTT.

This clonotype was seen a handful of times. The rearrangement joins TRBV28 to TRBJ2-1; a weak D match, TRBD1 (6 bases). With 5 bases removed from V and 0 bases from J, the gap between germline ends came to 17 bases. The length of the CDR3 is 17 residues. The V gene's germline CDR1 is MDHEN and CDR2 SYDVKM. As DNA, the CDR3 is TGTGCCAGCAGTCCCCTGGGACAAAGGAGCTCCTACAATGAGCAGTTCTTC. It encodes CASSPLGQRSSYNEQFF.

The rearrangement uses TRBV12-5 and TRBJ1-4; D not certain. V gave up 6 bases and J gave up 8 bases, with 7 bases separating them. Germline lookup yields CDR1 LGHNT and CDR2 FRNRAP. The length of the CDR3 is 11 residues. The CDR3 nucleotides read TGTGCTAGTGGCCTTGGGGAAAAACTGTTTTTT. The encoded protein is CASGLGEKLFF. The entire variable domain, with the rest obtained from reference TRBV12-5 and TRBJ1-4, is as follows: DARVTQTPRHKVTEMGQEVTMRCQPILGHNTVFWYRQTMMQGLELLAYFRNRAPLDDSGMPKDRFSAEMPDATLATLKIQPSEPRDSAVYFCASGLGEKLFFGSGTQLSVL.

This chain joins TRBV3-1 and TRBJ2-7; 9 bases match TRBD1. After removal of 8 bases from V and 1 base from J, the junction contained 15 bases not matched to a gene. The CDR3 consists of 17 residues. The germline V gene encodes CDR1 LGHDT and CDR2 YNNKEL (reference sequence). In nucleotides, the CDR3 is TGTGCCAGCGCCGGGACAGGGTACCCAGGGAATTCCTACGAGCAGTACTTC. This gives the protein CASAGTGYPGNSYEQYF.

V gene TRBV11-2 combines with J gene TRBJ1-1; 10 bases are shared with TRBD1. The CDR3 spans 14 residues. Looked up from germline, CDR1 is SGHAT and CDR2 is FQNNGV. The junction had 4 bases not matched to a gene; V was cut back by 4 bases and J by 5 bases. The CDR3 DNA follows: TGTGCCAGCAGCTCCGACAGGGGGCAAACTGAAGCTTTCTTT. Translated, it gives CASSSDRGQTEAFF.